Detailed here is one T cell receptor beta chain. This sample was taken from a study of T cell changes during pregnancy in multiple sclerosis. Method: immunoSEQ multiplex PCR; TCRdb's copy keeps in-frame clones and lacks some. The table includes some 130,000 clones, about 95% detected once. Germline loops: CDR1 KGHSH, CDR2 LQKENI. V lost 0 bases to trimming and J lost 6 bases, with 17 bases between them. The length of the CDR3 is 17 residues. The material was peripheral blood, obtained after pregnancy. The TCR was taken from a female donor with multiple sclerosis, enrolled in a pregnancy study. The chain has TRBV18 and TRBJ1-4; D possibly corresponds to TRBD1 (5 bases). This CDR3 reads CASSPPRGGRGDEKLFF. The CDR3, as DNA: TGTGCCAGCTCACCACCGAGGGGAGGACGAGGGGATGAAAAACTGTTTTTT.